The following is a TCR beta chain sequence with its context. The identical CDR3 is also encoded by other nucleotide sequences in the sample. The repertoire was sequenced with immunoSEQ multiplex PCR; TCRdb's copy has only in-frame clones and lacks some. The sample contains about 140,000 clones, approximately 91% of which appear only once. From germline, CDR1 is SGHTA and CDR2 FQGTGA. This CDR3 is 16 amino acids long. The trim removed 4 bases at V and 4 bases at J, leaving 1 base unmatched. The data originate from a study of control samples from healthy donors and cancer patients. The clonotype originates from a woman aged 30 to 39 in good health. The rearrangement links TRBV7-3 to TRBJ2-2, with 15 positions matching TRBD2. Sample: blood. The CDR3 region is CASSSGLAGGTGELFF. DNA of the CDR3: TGTGCCAGCAGCTCGGGACTAGCGGGAGGCACCGGGGAGCTGTTTTTT.